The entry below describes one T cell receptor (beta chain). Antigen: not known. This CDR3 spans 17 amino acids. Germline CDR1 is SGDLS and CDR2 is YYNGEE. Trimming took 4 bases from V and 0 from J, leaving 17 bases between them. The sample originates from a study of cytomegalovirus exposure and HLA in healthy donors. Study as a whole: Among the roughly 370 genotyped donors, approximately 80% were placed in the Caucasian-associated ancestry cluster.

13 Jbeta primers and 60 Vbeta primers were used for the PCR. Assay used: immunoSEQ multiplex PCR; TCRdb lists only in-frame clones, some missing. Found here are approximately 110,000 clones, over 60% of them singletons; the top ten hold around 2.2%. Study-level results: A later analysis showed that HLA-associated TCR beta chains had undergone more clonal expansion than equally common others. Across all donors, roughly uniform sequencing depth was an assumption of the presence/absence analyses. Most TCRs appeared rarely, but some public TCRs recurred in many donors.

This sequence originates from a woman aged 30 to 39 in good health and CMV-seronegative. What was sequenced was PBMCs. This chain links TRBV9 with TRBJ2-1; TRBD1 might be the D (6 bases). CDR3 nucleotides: TGTGCCAGCAGCCCCCCGACAGGACAAAGCTCCTACAATGAGCAGTTCTTC. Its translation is CASSPPTGQSSYNEQFF.